This T cell receptor (beta chain) originates from a study of OX40 agonist ivuxolimab in advanced cancers. Study details: Clinicians treated patients with ivuxolimab, an agonistic anti-OX40 (CD134) antibody. Mean age approximately 66 years, range 23 to 79; approximately 80% male.

This clone was observed once. The antigen is undetermined. Study-level points and caveats: At doses 0.1 to 3.0 mg/kg, CD4+ and CD8+ clones expanded.

Data came from immunoSEQ multiplex PCR; TCRdb stores just in-frame clones and leaves some out. The data contain some 10,000 clones, 80% to 85% of them seen just once; the ten biggest clones take up around 9.3%. This clonotype was sampled from an adult with an advanced solid tumor such as melanoma, head and neck, liver or kidney cancer. The sequenced sample was CD4+ or CD8+ T cells sorted from blood, obtained in a trial of the OX40 agonist ivuxolimab.

The CDR3 DNA follows: TGCGCCAGCAGCCAAGGACTAGCTGGCGAGCAGTTCTTC. Protein sequence: CASSQGLAGEQFF. V usage is TRBV4-1 and J usage is TRBJ2-1; 7 positions match TRBD2. V shed 1 base, J shed 10 bases, and the junction held 4 bases outside the gene matches. The CDR3 extends over 13 amino acids. The germline V gene has CDR1 MGHRA and CDR2 YSYEKL.